This is a list of T cell receptor beta chains from one sample in a study of technical replicates of blood from a few donors. Data came from immunoSEQ multiplex PCR; TCRdb stores just in-frame clones and leaves some out. The sample shows 75,000 or so clones, 85% to 95% of them seen only once. The sequencing sample was made of T cells isolated from PBMCs. Receptor source: a human donor in good health. Each CDR3 is given with its conserved first and last residue. Each record gives: D gene, J gene, clone size, CDR3 length, V gene, CDR3 protein, CDR3 DNA. A D gene is named only where the DNA matches it firmly. Where a row states a size, it is once, few, many or the class of an expanded clone; other rows omit it.

D: TRBD1
J: TRBJ2-3
size: .
length: 15
V: TRBV4-2
CDR3: CASSPRDRGTDTQYF
DNA: TGTGCCAGCAGCCCCCGGGACAGGGGCACAGATACGCAGTATTTT

D: .
J: TRBJ2-5
size: .
length: 14
V: TRBV7-8
CDR3: CASSRDRYQETQYF
DNA: TGTGCCAGCAGCCGAGACAGGTACCAAGAGACCCAGTACTTC

D: .
J: TRBJ2-1
size: .
length: 14
V: TRBV27
CDR3: CASSLSRSMSEQFF
DNA: TGTGCCAGCAGTTTATCGAGGAGCATGAGTGAGCAGTTCTTC

D: TRBD1
J: TRBJ2-3
size: once
length: 12
V: TRBV10-2
CDR3: CASDRVEDTQYF
DNA: TGCGCCAGCGACAGGGTAGAAGATACGCAGTATTTT

D: .
J: TRBJ2-7
size: .
length: 16
V: TRBV13
CDR3: CASSNTASRQAYEQYF
DNA: TGTGCCAGCAGCAATACCGCCTCTAGACAGGCCTACGAGCAGTACTTC

D: .
J: TRBJ2-3
size: .
length: 18
V: TRBV7-6
CDR3: CASSLLPLSGSSTDTQYF
DNA: TGTGCCAGCAGCTTATTGCCCCTTAGCGGATCTAGCACAGATACGCAGTATTTT

D: TRBD1
J: TRBJ2-2
size: once
length: 13
V: TRBV29-1
CDR3: CSVTGGSTGELFF
DNA: TGCAGCGTTACAGGGGGGAGCACCGGGGAGCTGTTTTTT

D: .
J: TRBJ1-3
size: .
length: 14
V: TRBV2
CDR3: CASRQGRAGNTIYF
DNA: TGTGCCAGCAGGCAGGGGAGGGCTGGAAACACCATATATTTT

D: TRBD1
J: TRBJ2-7
size: .
length: 15
V: TRBV7-9
CDR3: CASSSVQGTTYEQYF
DNA: TGTGCCAGCAGCTCTGTACAGGGGACAACCTACGAGCAGTACTTC

D: .
J: TRBJ1-3
size: .
length: 14
V: TRBV9
CDR3: CASSVLGGRNTIYF
DNA: TGTGCCAGCAGCGTCCTGGGGGGGAGGAACACCATATATTTT

D: .
J: TRBJ2-1
size: .
length: 15
V: TRBV11-3
CDR3: CASSSDEASVFEQFF
DNA: TGTGCCAGCAGCTCCGACGAGGCTAGCGTTTTTGAGCAGTTCTTC